The subject of this entry is one T cell receptor (beta chain). Its antigen remains unidentified. Base qualities are not provided; no much larger clone lies one nucleotide away. TCRbeta CDR3 regions were amplified from genomic DNA by means of the immunoSEQ Assay, a bias-controlled multiplex PCR. On the authors' methods: Nucleated cell counts per sample were estimated from amplification of reference gene primers within the assay. To quantify the absolute abundance of each unique TCRbeta CDR3 rearrangement, sequence reads were collapsed and filtered. For each sample, productive Simpson clonality was calculated as the square root of Simpson's diversity index over productive rearrangements. What TCRdb holds here is the immuneACCESS table cut down to in-frame rearrangements. Part of the clones is not present; checked against another copy, under half of the missing clones reflect an unresolved V gene, and the others are unexplained. V, J and clone size are those of that table, while D and trimming were read from the DNA. In all, the sample holds roughly 250,000 clones, and roughly four fifths of those were seen once. 6.5% to 9% of the sample is in the top ten clones.

The collaborating institutions used their own protocols to collect whole blood in K2EDTA tubes. For TCRbeta analysis, collaborator samples were shipped as frozen whole blood, as isolated PBMCs, or as DNA extracted from either sample type. For CDR1 and CDR2, the germline V gene lists SNHLY and FYNNEI. V loses 6 bases of germline sequence and J loses 0 bases, and the interval between the two ends is 5 bases. Its CDR3 holds 13 amino acids, cysteine through phenylalanine. Of all the DNA, just the CDR3 is kept, 39 bases in frame from base 1. This record comes from a study of blood T cell repertoires in COVID-19 (dated by TCRdb to 2018 to 2020). Study-wide context: Samples covering the acute and convalescent phases of COVID-19 were provided by collaborators in the United States, Italy and Spain. Sample metadata almost always included a de-identified subject ID, COVID-19 status, age in years and sex. The material from the prospective study consisted of cDNA or gDNA derived from T cells, B-cell-depleted T cells, or PBMCs. Samples were obtained from the ongoing ImmuneRACE study (first 160 participants) and from over 1,000 subjects provided by 6 global collaborators. The dataset comprised deeply sampled blood TCRbeta repertoires from subjects exposed to, actively infected with, or recovered from COVID-19. The repertoires were released in a freely available public database intended as a resource for research on the immune response to SARS-CoV-2. HLA class I and class II types, where available, came from metadata supplied by the sample provider rather than from assay-based typing. Results the study describes overall, beyond this receptor: Clinical and demographic metadata were provided uncurated, with the amount varying by source and participant.

Recombination linked TRBV2 to TRBJ1-4; the D gene is perhaps TRBD1, on 5 matching bases. The source is a woman aged 45-65 years with acute or convalescent COVID-19. Specimen: peripheral blood. DNA sequence: TGTGCCAGCAGAGGGGCAACTAATGAAAAACTGTTTTTT. Its protein product is CASRGATNEKLFF.